These 24 T cell receptor beta chains were sequenced from one sample in a study of T cells in Graves' hyperthyroidism and ophthalmopathy. Amplified TCR beta CDR3 regions came from RNA transcripts. During a first-round RT-PCR of the TCR CDR3, the HTBI primer set was used. TCRdb re-derived calls from the multiplex PCR reads in MiXCR, one entry per CDR3 protein. The data show under 250,000 distinct CDR3 sequences, around 24% seen once. Sequencing was carried out using blood. These receptors were collected from a woman aged 40 to 49 with Graves' ophthalmopathy.

Comment on this clonotype: Because the CDR3 is missing its conserved closing phenylalanine or tryptophan, this is likely a read error. The V and J genes are TRBV25-1 and TRBJ2-6, with D unresolved. Germline V CDR1 and CDR2: MGHDK, SYGVNS. The germline V and J ends were trimmed by 8 bases and 1 base, with 6 bases remaining between them. CDR3 length equals 13 residues. CDR3: CASLWSGANVLTI. In DNA, the CDR3 is TGTGCCAGCCTTTGGTCTGGGGCCAACGTCCTGACTATC.

CDR3 protein: CASSRRDRGGNTEAFF. The CDR3 region has the DNA TGTGCCAGCAGCCGCCGGGACAGGGGAGGGAACACTGAAGCTTTCTTT. The rearrangement uses TRBV3-1 and TRBJ1-1; TRBD1 agrees at 10 bases. This CDR3 has 16 amino acids. J gave up 1 base and V 4 bases, and 6 bases lay outside the gene matches. The V gene's germline CDR1 is LGHDT and CDR2 YNNKEL (reference sequence).

The J gene is TRBJ2-7, the V gene TRBV5-1; tentative D call: TRBD1 (6 bases). The CDR3 runs 15 residues. V lost 0 bases, J lost 0 bases, and 10 bases lay in between. Germline-derived CDR1 and CDR2 are SGHRS and YFSETQ. The CDR3 nucleotides are TGCGCCAGCAGCTTGGATACAGGGAGCTCCTACGAGCAGTACTTC. Its translation is CASSLDTGSSYEQYF.

The V and J genes are TRBV7-8 and TRBJ1-4, with D tentatively TRBD1 (5 bases). V dropped 5 bases and J dropped 8 bases, with 15 bases sitting between them. This CDR3 is 14 amino acids long. Germline CDR1 reads SGHVS; CDR2 reads FQNEAQ. This chain's CDR3 is CASSPRDQREKLFF. The DNA of the CDR3 is TGTGCCAGCAGCCCCAGGGACCAAAGGGAAAAACTGTTTTTT.

This clonotype was seen ten or more times. This chain connects TRBV6-5 to TRBJ1-3; 7 positions agree with TRBD1. CDR1 is MNHEY and CDR2 is SVGAGI in the germline V gene. J was trimmed by 3 bases and V by 0 bases; bases with no gene match: 5. The CDR3 has 16 amino acids. The CDR3 DNA is TGTGCCAGCAGTTACTCGGCTACAGGGGATGGAAACACCATATATTTT. Protein: CASSYSATGDGNTIYF.

This chain uses TRBV30 with TRBJ1-5; D might be TRBD1 (6 bases). The CDR3 length is 16 residues. V was cut by 1 base and J by 0 bases, with 13 bases left in between. The germline gives CDR1 GTSNPN, CDR2 SVGIG (reference sequence). CDR3 region: CAWSEGGRISNQPQHF. Here the CDR3 DNA reads TGTGCCTGGAGTGAAGGGGGTCGGATTAGCAATCAGCCCCAGCATTTT.

This clonotype was picked up many times. V usage is TRBV6-5 and J usage is TRBJ2-7, with no clear D. This CDR3 spans 14 amino acids. Germline values: CDR1 MNHEY, CDR2 SVGAGI. Trimming left V 3 bases short and J 2 bases short, with 11 bases between. The CDR3 region is CASSYSDRPYEQYF. The CDR3 region has the DNA TGTGCCAGCAGTTATTCGGACCGTCCCTACGAGCAGTACTTC.

This clonotype came up many times. The rearrangement links TRBV2 to TRBJ2-2; 8 bases map to TRBD2. The V gene's germline CDR1 is SNHLY and CDR2 FYNNEI. Losses at the gene ends were 6 bases for V and 5 bases for J; bases not matched to a gene: 11. CDR3 length equals 16 residues. CDR3 amino acids: CASRKIGTRGTGELFF. The CDR3, as DNA: TGTGCCAGCAGGAAGATCGGGACTAGAGGGACCGGGGAGCTGTTTTTT.

Only a few counts were recorded for this clonotype. The chain has TRBV6-4 and TRBJ2-2, with D possibly matching TRBD1 (7 bases). Trimming took 3 bases from V and 6 from J, leaving 11 bases between them. Germline values: CDR1 MRHNA, CDR2 SNTAGT. This CDR3 is 14 amino acids long. CDR3 residues: CASSEQGGSGELFF. CDR3 sequence (DNA): TGTGCCAGCAGTGAGCAGGGGGGCTCCGGGGAGCTGTTTTTT.

This clonotype was counted ten times or more. J is TRBJ2-2 and V is TRBV20-1; 11 nucleotides match TRBD2. The CDR3 covers 14 residues. With 4 bases clipped from V and 6 bases from J, the junction kept 4 bases outside the gene matches. Germline V gene data show CDR1 as DFQATT and CDR2 as SNEGSKA (reference sequence). The CDR3 nucleotides read TGCAGTGCTATAGCGGGAGGGCCCTCCGGGGAGCTGTTTTTT. Amino acid sequence: CSAIAGGPSGELFF.

The chain is built from TRBV12-3 or TRBV12-4 and TRBJ2-7; TRBD1 agrees at 11 bases. V lost 10 bases to trimming and J lost 3 bases; unmatched junction nucleotides: 8. This CDR3 contains 14 residues. The CDR3 DNA follows: TGTGCCATTACGACCGGGACAGGGGGCTACGAGCAGTACTTC. Amino acid sequence: CAITTGTGGYEQYF.

This clonotype was counted a single time. This chain connects TRBV24-1 to TRBJ1-5; D is perhaps TRBD1 (6 bases). V was clipped by 4 bases and J by 6 bases, with 12 bases between them. The CDR3 has 14 residues. CDR1 is KGHDR, CDR2 SFDVKD, per germline. In DNA, the CDR3 is TGTGCCACCAGTGACACAGGGTGGGGTCAGCCCCAGCATTTT. It yields the protein CATSDTGWGQPQHF.

This clonotype was observed many times. The V call is TRBV28, the J call TRBJ1-1; maybe TRBD1 (5 bases). The CDR3 spans 17 residues. V was clipped by 5 bases and J by 4 bases, with 23 bases between them. CDR1 and CDR2 (germline): MDHEN, SYDVKM. The CDR3 protein is CASSPLSLGQVGTEAFF. The CDR3 DNA sequence: TGTGCCAGCAGTCCCCTCTCCTTGGGGCAGGTGGGCACTGAAGCTTTCTTT.

This clonotype showed up just a few times. The CDR3 sequence: CASSQGHLPTTSSGNTIYF. The CDR3 DNA reads TGCGCCAGCAGCCAAGGACATCTTCCAACTACTAGCTCTGGAAACACCATATATTTT. V is TRBV4-1 and J is TRBJ1-3, with D unresolved. This CDR3 contains 19 residues. Germline lookup yields CDR1 MGHRA and CDR2 YSYEKL. Trimming stripped 1 base from V and 0 bases from J, with 19 bases between.

In this sample, this clonotype turned up many times. The chain recombines TRBV4-1 with TRBJ2-2, with 9 nucleotides matching TRBD1. The CDR3 contains 17 residues. Per the germline V gene, CDR1 is MGHRA and CDR2 is YSYEKL. V lost 0 bases and J lost 9; bases outside the gene matches: 11. DNA for the CDR3: TGCGCCAGCAGCCAAGATGGGGGGACAGGGACCAGGCGGGAGCTGTTTTTT. This sequence encodes CASSQDGGTGTRRELFF.

The rearrangement uses TRBV6-1 and TRBJ2-7; 7 positions match TRBD2. The ends lost 6 bases at V and 9 bases at J; junction bases unmatched: 17. CDR3 length: 15 residues. Germline V gene lookup returns CDR1 MNHNS and CDR2 SASEGT. This CDR3 reads CASSPGTTHYERQYF. The CDR3 DNA reads TGTGCCAGCAGCCCTGGGACTACCCATTACGAGAGGCAGTACTTC.

This clonotype was counted at least ten times. The rearrangement joins TRBV20-1 to TRBJ2-7, with 9 bases aligning to TRBD2. The CDR3 has 14 residues. Germline assignment: CDR1 DFQATT and CDR2 SNEGSKA (reference sequence). J was trimmed by 5 bases and V by 1 base; bases with no gene match: 6. The CDR3 sequence: CSARVAGAGNEQYF. CDR3 sequence (DNA): TGCAGTGCTAGAGTAGCGGGAGCAGGCAACGAGCAGTACTTC.

This clonotype was seen repeatedly, ten times or more. The chain has TRBV6-5 and TRBJ1-2; D gene uncertain. The germline V and J ends were trimmed by 2 bases and 1 base, with 5 bases remaining between them. CDR3 size: 13 residues. The germline V gene has CDR1 MNHEY and CDR2 SVGAGI. In DNA, the CDR3 is TGTGCCAGCAGTTACGACGGTAACTATGGCTACACCTTC. Its protein product is CASSYDGNYGYTF.

This clonotype was detected ten times or more. The rearrangement uses TRBV4-1 and TRBJ2-5; maybe TRBD2 (5 bases). Germline V gene data show CDR1 as MGHRA and CDR2 as YSYEKL. V dropped 4 bases and J dropped 6 bases, with 18 bases sitting between them. The CDR3 consists of 15 residues. The CDR3 loop is CASSPIGEGSQTQYF. For the CDR3, the DNA is TGCGCCAGCAGCCCGATCGGTGAGGGCTCGCAGACCCAGTACTTC.

This clonotype was seen at least ten times. The chain uses TRBV6-5 and TRBJ2-4, with D possibly matching TRBD1 (5 bases). V was cut by 0 bases and J by 8 bases, with 11 bases left in between. Germline values: CDR1 MNHEY, CDR2 SVGAGI. The CDR3 has 14 residues. In DNA, the CDR3 is TGTGCCAGCAGTTACTCGGGGCCCCGGGACATTCAGTACTTC. This encodes CASSYSGPRDIQYF.

This clonotype was counted at least ten times. The chain links TRBV6-5 to TRBJ1-5, with D uncertain. This CDR3 is built from 15 residues. The germline gives CDR1 MNHEY, CDR2 SVGAGI. The V and J ends lost 5 bases and 7 bases respectively, with 18 bases between them. CDR3 nucleotide sequence: TGTGCCAGCAGTCCAACACCGGTGCCTTACCAGCCCCAGCATTTT. This codes for CASSPTPVPYQPQHF.

V usage is TRBV28 and J usage is TRBJ2-7; 10 nucleotides align to TRBD1. This CDR3 contains 14 residues. Germline V gene data show CDR1 as MDHEN and CDR2 as SYDVKM. Trimming took 4 bases from V and 7 from J; bases not matched to a gene: 7. The DNA for the CDR3 is TGTGCCAGCAGTTCTAGGGACAGGGGATCGGAGCAGTACTTC. It encodes CASSSRDRGSEQYF.

This clonotype has a count of ten or more. This chain joins TRBV28 and TRBJ1-2; 9 positions match TRBD1. Germline trimming cut 4 bases from V and 4 bases from J; bases unmatched to any gene: 10. CDR3 length: 16 amino acids. Germline V gene data show CDR1 as MDHEN and CDR2 as SYDVKM. CDR3 in amino acids: CASSSPVRTGAYGYTF. CDR3 coding DNA: TGTGCCAGCAGTTCCCCCGTGAGGACAGGGGCCTATGGCTACACCTTC.

The rearrangement links TRBV29-1 to TRBJ2-7; TRBD2 is a possible D gene (5 bases). Looked up from germline, CDR1 is SQVTM and CDR2 is ANQGSEA. With 8 bases removed from V and 5 bases from J, the gap between germline ends came to 13 bases. The CDR3 runs 11 residues. The CDR3 DNA reads TGCAGCACAACACGAGGGCACGAGCAGTACTTC. This sequence encodes CSTTRGHEQYF.